The clone carrying this TCR beta chain was detected ten times or more. Coverage ceases 3 residues before the CDR3 finishes, and the germline J gene fills in the end. The V end was cut by 5 bases, the J end by 7 bases, with 8 bases between. Germline CDR1 reads DFQATT; CDR2 reads SNEGSKA (reference sequence). This CDR3 has 10 residues. The assay was immunoSEQ multiplex PCR, and TCRdb's table has in-frame clones only and misses some. This set yields roughly 55,000 clones and no singletons; the top ten hold about 5%. This sample stems from a study of T cell clonality in common variable immunodeficiency. The chain recombines TRBV20-1 with TRBJ1-1, with D uncertain. Sequenced material: peripheral blood mononuclear cells. The TCR was taken from a person aged 18 to 70 in good health. The CDR3: CSALTNEAFF. The CDR3 bases that were read are TGCAGTGCTCTAACGAATGAA.